The entry below gives a single TCR beta chain sequence along with its context. Its antigen has not been determined. Base qualities are not at hand, and no much larger clone is one base apart. Trimming leaves V shorter by 6 bases and J shorter by 3 bases, with the junction holding 8 bases beyond the gene matches. The CDR3 spans 15 residues, from the cysteine through the phenylalanine. Only the CDR3 part of the read is kept: 45 bases, read in frame from the first base. From the germline V gene (reference sequence), CDR1 is LNHDA and CDR2 is SQIVND. This specimen belongs to a study of control samples from healthy donors and cancer patients (dated by TCRdb to 2018 to 2020). Library prep was done by the immunoSEQ multiplex PCR assay. TCRdb took over this immuneACCESS table, retaining in-frame rearrangements with V and J assigned. Such tables are incomplete; in checked studies, under half of the missing clones stem from an unresolved V gene, and the remainder is unexplained. The sample table holds 130,000 or so clones, of which about 88% were seen once. The ten largest clones add up to approximately 3.2% of the sample.

Material: blood. The sequence was obtained from a man aged 50-60 years in good health. The V and J segments used are TRBV19 and TRBJ2-4, with 7 middle bases fitting TRBD1. The CDR3 protein: CASSPTGFDKNIQYF. The DNA reads TGTGCCAGTAGCCCGACAGGGTTTGACAAAAACATTCAGTACTTC.